The rows below give T cell receptor beta chains drawn from one sample of a study of blood T cell repertoires in COVID-19. The assay was immunoSEQ multiplex PCR, and TCRdb's table has in-frame clones only and misses some. The table shows 200,000 to 250,000 clones, with about nine tenths occurring only once. Sequenced: peripheral blood. All receptors come from a man younger than 40 with COVID-19, enrolled during active disease. CDR3s include the opening cysteine and the closing phenylalanine or tryptophan. The order of the fields is clone size, J gene, V gene, D gene, CDR3 protein, CDR3 DNA. A D gene is named only where the DNA matches it firmly. Clone sizes are given selectively: once, few, many, or a class where the clone is expanded.

- | TRBJ1-4 | TRBV5-4 | TRBD1 | CASSLGDRGPTNEKLFF | TGTGCCAGCAGCTTGGGGGACAGGGGACCTACTAATGAAAAACTGTTTTTT
once | TRBJ1-5 | TRBV19 | - | CASSPRSVDQPQHF | TGTGCCAGTAGCCCACGGTCGGTGGATCAGCCCCAGCATTTT
- | TRBJ2-7 | TRBV7-2 | - | CASSLYSSYEQYF | TGTGCCAGCAGCTTATACAGCTCCTACGAGCAGTACTTC
- | TRBJ2-7 | TRBV23-1 | - | CASSQSGGGSSYEQYF | TGCGCCAGCAGTCAATCGGGTGGGGGGAGCTCCTACGAGCAGTACTTC
- | TRBJ2-3 | TRBV6-6 | TRBD2 | CASSLGLTYTDTQYF | TGTGCCAGCAGTCTGGGACTAACGTACACAGATACGCAGTATTTT
- | TRBJ2-3 | TRBV4-2 | - | CASSQEVAIADTQYF | TGTGCCAGCAGCCAAGAGGTAGCGATCGCAGATACGCAGTATTTT
once | TRBJ1-1 | TRBV30 | TRBD1 | CAWGGQGVTEAFF | TGTGCCTGGGGGGGACAGGGGGTAACTGAAGCTTTCTTT
few | TRBJ2-1 | TRBV14 | TRBD1 | CASSQEWDRGPYNEQFF | TGTGCCAGCAGCCAAGAGTGGGACAGGGGTCCCTACAATGAGCAGTTCTTC
- | TRBJ1-6 | TRBV30 | - | CAWSVGTIPSPLHF | TGTGCCTGGAGTGTAGGGACAATTCCTTCACCCCTCCACTTT
- | TRBJ2-2 | TRBV19 | TRBD1 | CASRNRDRGILYAGELFF | TGTGCCAGTAGGAATAGGGACAGGGGTATTTTATATGCCGGGGAGCTGTTTTTT
- | TRBJ1-1 | TRBV6-5 | TRBD1 | CASRLGQSNTEAFF | TGTGCCAGCAGGCTGGGACAGTCGAACACTGAAGCTTTCTTT
- | TRBJ1-2 | TRBV7-2 | - | CASSLVQGFVRYYTF | TGTGCCAGCAGCCTCGTGCAGGGGTTCGTCCGTTACTACACCTTC
once | TRBJ2-1 | TRBV10-3 | TRBD2 | CATRTSANNVQFF | TGTGCCACCCGGACTAGCGCAAACAATGTTCAGTTCTTC
- | TRBJ1-2 | TRBV7-2 | TRBD1 | CASSLAGNRGLTLGYTF | TGTGCCAGCAGCTTAGCTGGAAACAGGGGGCTCACCCTCGGCTACACCTTC
- | TRBJ1-2 | TRBV6-2/TRBV6-3 | - | CASSHRTVNYGYTF | TGTGCCAGCAGTCACAGGACAGTTAACTATGGCTACACCTTC
- | TRBJ1-3 | TRBV6-2/TRBV6-3 | - | CASSQMGLSGNTIYF | TGTGCCAGCAGTCAGATGGGCCTCTCTGGAAACACCATATATTTT
- | TRBJ2-7 | TRBV11-3 | TRBD1 | CASSRSGTVLSEQYF | TGTGCCAGCAGTCGATCCGGGACAGTTCTATCCGAGCAGTACTTC
- | TRBJ1-2 | TRBV7-2 | - | CASSTGGASSGLGGYTF | TGTGCCAGCAGTACCGGGGGAGCATCTTCGGGTCTTGGGGGCTACACCTTC
- | TRBJ2-7 | TRBV4-2 | - | CASSQDIRRGAPEKPYEQYF | TGTGCCAGCAGCCAAGATATACGGCGGGGAGCCCCCGAAAAACCCTACGAGCAGTACTTC
- | TRBJ2-6 | TRBV4-1 | - | CASSQATGGGTGANVLTF | TGCGCCAGCAGCCAAGCTACAGGGGGAGGGACTGGGGCCAACGTCCTGACTTTC
- | TRBJ1-3 | TRBV29-1 | TRBD1 | CSVGDRGGGNTIYF | TGCAGCGTTGGTGACAGGGGGGGCGGAAACACCATATATTTT
- | TRBJ1-1 | TRBV20-1 | - | CSATEGGNPNYF | TGCAGTGCTACTGAAGGGGGTAATCCTAATTACTTT
once | TRBJ2-3 | TRBV7-8 | - | CASMVAAYTDTQYF | TGTGCCAGCATGGTAGCGGCCTACACAGATACGCAGTATTTT
- | TRBJ2-7 | TRBV5-1 | TRBD2 | CASSSGTSEYEQYF | TGCGCCAGCAGCTCCGGGACTAGCGAATACGAGCAGTACTTC
- | TRBJ1-6 | TRBV10-3 | TRBD1 | CAISERGPGSPLHF | TGTGCCATCAGTGAGAGGGGGCCGGGGTCACCCCTCCACTTT
- | TRBJ2-4 | TRBV7-8 | - | CASSPNSRGLAKNIQYF | TGTGCCAGCAGCCCGAATTCGCGGGGACTAGCCAAAAACATTCAGTACTTC
- | TRBJ2-2 | TRBV27 | - | CASSLFLNTGELFF | TGTGCCAGCAGTCTGTTTTTGAACACCGGGGAGCTGTTTTTT
- | TRBJ2-1 | TRBV5-1 | - | CASSPEGLDEQFF | TGCGCCAGCAGCCCGGAGGGTTTGGATGAGCAGTTCTTC
- | TRBJ2-1 | TRBV6-5 | TRBD2 | CASRGAGGYNEQFF | TGTGCCAGCAGAGGAGCGGGAGGCTACAATGAGCAGTTCTTC
once | TRBJ1-3 | TRBV5-6 | TRBD1 | CASSSGTGTGNTIYF | TGTGCCAGCAGCTCTGGGACAGGGACTGGAAACACCATATATTTT
once | TRBJ2-7 | TRBV12-3/TRBV12-4 | - | CASRQGSYEQYF | TGTGCCAGCCGCCAGGGGTCCTACGAGCAGTACTTC
- | TRBJ1-1 | TRBV10-3 | TRBD1 | CAISDPGQGTEAFF | TGTGCCATCAGTGATCCGGGACAGGGGACTGAAGCTTTCTTT
- | TRBJ1-2 | TRBV7-9 | - | CASSPGIYYGYTF | TGTGCCAGCAGCCCAGGGATTTACTATGGCTACACCTTC
- | TRBJ1-4 | TRBV5-1 | - | CASSWDIATNEKLFF | TGCGCCAGCAGCTGGGACATTGCAACTAATGAAAAACTGTTTTTT
- | TRBJ2-7 | TRBV5-6 | TRBD2 | CASRPHPGLATEQYF | TGTGCCAGCAGACCCCACCCGGGACTAGCAACTGAGCAGTACTTC
- | TRBJ2-1 | TRBV6-1 | TRBD2 | CASSETPALAGGRGNNEQFF | TGTGCCAGCAGTGAGACCCCGGCACTAGCGGGAGGCCGCGGTAACAATGAGCAGTTCTTC
- | TRBJ2-7 | TRBV18 | TRBD2 | CASSPPELAATYEQYF | TGTGCCAGCTCACCACCCGAACTAGCGGCAACCTACGAGCAGTACTTC
- | TRBJ1-5 | TRBV11-3 | - | CASSPDSCSNQPQHF | TGTGCCAGCAGCCCTGACAGCTGTAGCAATCAGCCCCAGCATTTT
- | TRBJ2-5 | TRBV20-1 | TRBD2 | CSASVTGTSGSKTQYF | TGCAGTGCTAGTGTAACTGGGACTAGCGGGAGCAAGACCCAGTACTTC
- | TRBJ1-6 | TRBV2 | - | CASSTRGSSYNSPLHF | TGTGCCAGCAGTACGAGGGGGAGCTCCTATAATTCACCCCTCCACTTT
- | TRBJ2-2 | TRBV2 | - | CASSVPPGELFF | TGTGCCAGCAGTGTCCCCCCAGGGGAGCTGTTTTTT
few | TRBJ2-7 | TRBV5-4 | TRBD2 | CASSLAGGWHEQYF | TGTGCCAGCAGCTTGGCCGGGGGGTGGCACGAGCAGTACTTC
- | TRBJ2-7 | TRBV19 | - | CASSTTQGPYEQYF | TGTGCCAGTAGTACCACCCAGGGTCCCTACGAGCAGTACTTC
- | TRBJ1-2 | TRBV19 | - | CASRDAQGPYGYTF | TGTGCCAGTAGAGATGCACAGGGACCCTATGGCTACACCTTC
once | TRBJ2-2 | TRBV6-5 | - | CASSYYQGNTGELFF | TGTGCCAGCAGTTACTACCAGGGGAACACCGGGGAGCTGTTTTTT
once | TRBJ1-1 | TRBV27 | - | CASRTLNTEAFF | TGTGCCAGCAGAACACTGAACACTGAAGCTTTCTTT
- | TRBJ1-4 | TRBV10-3 | - | CAISDQPRGEKLFF | TGTGCCATCAGTGACCAGCCCCGGGGTGAAAAACTGTTTTTT
- | TRBJ1-1 | TRBV20-1 | - | CSAHRSTEAFF | TGCAGTGCCCACAGGAGCACTGAAGCTTTCTTT
- | TRBJ1-4 | TRBV11-2 | - | CASSLDPMGLLFF | TGTGCCAGCAGCTTAGATCCGATGGGCTTACTGTTTTTT
- | TRBJ2-7 | TRBV28 | - | CASSSSGAGSYEQYF | TGTGCCAGCAGTTCGTCCGGAGCGGGCAGCTACGAGCAGTACTTC
- | TRBJ2-2 | TRBV7-2 | - | CASSLTGPSAGELFF | TGTGCCAGCAGCTTAACTGGTCCATCGGCCGGGGAGCTGTTTTTT
- | TRBJ1-5 | TRBV7-9 | - | CASSSSGYSNQPQHF | TGTGCCAGCAGCTCCTCGGGTTATAGCAATCAGCCCCAGCATTTT
- | TRBJ1-2 | TRBV5-1 | - | CASSPQDIGYGYTF | TGCGCCAGCAGCCCCCAGGACATTGGCTATGGCTACACCTTC
once | TRBJ2-7 | TRBV28 | TRBD1 | CASNSLGGISYEQYF | TGTGCCAGCAACTCACTAGGGGGCATCTCCTACGAGCAGTACTTC
- | TRBJ1-2 | TRBV6-6 | - | CASSYVFRDTDGYTF | TGTGCCAGCAGTTACGTTTTCCGGGACACCGATGGCTACACCTTC